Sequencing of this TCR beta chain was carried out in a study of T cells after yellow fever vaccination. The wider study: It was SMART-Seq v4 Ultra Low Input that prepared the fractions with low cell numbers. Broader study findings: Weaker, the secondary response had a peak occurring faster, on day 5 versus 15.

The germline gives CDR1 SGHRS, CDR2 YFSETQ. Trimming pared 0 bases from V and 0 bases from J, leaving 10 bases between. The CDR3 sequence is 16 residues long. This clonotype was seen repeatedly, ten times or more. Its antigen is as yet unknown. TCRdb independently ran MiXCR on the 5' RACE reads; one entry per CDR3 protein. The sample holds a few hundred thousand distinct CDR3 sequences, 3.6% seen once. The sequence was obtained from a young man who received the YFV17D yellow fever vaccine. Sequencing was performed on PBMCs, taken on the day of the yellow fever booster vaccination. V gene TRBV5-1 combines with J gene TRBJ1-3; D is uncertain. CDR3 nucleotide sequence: TGCGCCAGCAGCTTGGTTCCCAGTTACTCTGGAAACACCATATATTTT. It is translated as CASSLVPSYSGNTIYF.